This record concerns one T cell receptor beta chain sequence. Its matching antigen is unknown. Samples had at least 6 million PBMCs isolated from them. Per sample, no less than 6 micrograms of total RNA were extracted. The second PCR ran roughly 6 to 11 cycles with a sample-barcoded 5' primer and J-beta primers. Every molecule of cDNA carried a tag from a template-switch adaptor with 12 random nucleotides. TCRdb re-called the 5' RACE reads through MiXCR, storing one row per CDR3 protein. Of about 1.4 million distinct CDR3 sequences detected, roughly 64% appear once; the ten largest clones hold 6.7%. The data were obtained in a study of blood T cells in healthy people across ages. General observations from the study: TCR beta diversity per million T cells fell roughly linearly with age.

Per germline, CDR1 MDHEN and CDR2 SYDVKM. The CDR3 length is 16 residues. The sequence came from a young man in good health. Sequenced input: blood. This chain links TRBV28 with TRBJ2-5; 8 bases are shared with TRBD2. The J call may be in error: the DNA end matches TRBJ2-7 better. CDR3 DNA sequence: TGTGCCAGCAGCTCCCGGGAGGGGGGGCGCAGCAACGAGCAGTACTTC. This codes for CASSSREGGRSNEQYF.